Each of the 19 T cell receptor beta chains below was sequenced from the same sample in a study of Ad26.COV2.S vaccination and SARS-CoV-2 variants. Treatment defined: 19 received Ad26.COV2.S at low or high dose, single or two shots; 5 received placebo; per-sample allocation not given. The samples were gathered on day 63 after the first injection of vaccine or placebo. Profiling relied on immunoSEQ multiplex PCR, and the TCRdb table lists in-frame clones only, not all of them. The profile covers over 400,000 clones, with roughly nine tenths appearing a single time and just over 2.5% taken by the ten largest. The sample was peripheral blood, taken in a trial of Ad26.COV2.S vaccine versus placebo. The receptors originated from a person between 18 and 65 years old who received the Ad26.COV2.S COVID-19 vaccine or a placebo.

This chain joins TRBV5-1 and TRBJ1-4, with D perhaps TRBD1 (5 bases). The germline V and J ends were trimmed by 0 bases and 7 bases, with 16 bases remaining between them. CDR1 is SGHRS and CDR2 is YFSETQ in the germline V gene. The CDR3 has 16 amino acids. The CDR3 region has the DNA TGCGCCAGCAGCTTGGGACCGGGACCTCTCGGTGAAAAACTGTTTTTT. Its protein is CASSLGPGPLGEKLFF.

As for this clone: The same CDR3 is also encoded by other DNA sequences in this sample. The rearrangement uses TRBV7-9 and TRBJ2-5, with unresolved D. This CDR3 has 12 residues. V shed 0 bases and J shed 5 bases, with 4 bases lying between them. Germline V CDR1 and CDR2: SEHNR, FQNEAQ (reference sequence). Here the CDR3 DNA reads TGTGCCAGCAGCTTAGCCAGGGAGACCCAGTACTTC. Its protein is CASSLARETQYF. The variable domain in full, completed from reference TRBV7-9 and TRBJ2-5, reads DTGVSQNPRHKITKRGQNVTFRCDPISEHNRLYWYRQTLGQGPEFLTYFQNEAQLEKSRLLSDRFSAERPKGSFSTLEIQRTEQGDSAMYLCASSLARETQYFGPGTRLLVL.

This clone was picked up a small number of times. The chain uses TRBV18 and TRBJ1-1; no clear D gene. The ends were cut back, 3 bases at V and 1 base at J, with 3 bases in the middle. CDR3 size: 12 residues. Germline V gene data show CDR1 as KGHSH and CDR2 as LQKENI. CDR3 protein: CASSPQNTEAFF. The CDR3 DNA is TGTGCCAGCTCACCTCAGAACACTGAAGCTTTCTTT.

The V and J genes are TRBV24-1 and TRBJ1-3; D uncertain. This CDR3 region has 12 residues. From germline, CDR1 is KGHDR and CDR2 SFDVKD. Trimming shortened V by 1 base and J by 4 bases, and 1 base separated the two germline ends. CDR3 nucleotides: TGTGCCACCAGTGATTTCGGAAACACCATATATTTT. It translates to CATSDFGNTIYF.

The chain has TRBV6-2 or TRBV6-3 and TRBJ1-5; no clear D gene. CDR1 is MNHEY and CDR2 is SVGEGT in the germline V gene. The CDR3 covers 14 residues. The V end lost 2 bases, the J end lost 4 bases, and 9 bases lay between the germline ends. The CDR3 loop is CASSYTAENQPQHF. In nucleotides, the CDR3 is TGTGCCAGCAGTTACACGGCAGAGAATCAGCCCCAGCATTTT.

The V call is TRBV4-1, the J call TRBJ2-3; tentatively, D is TRBD2 (5 bases). CDR1 and CDR2 (germline): MGHRA, YSYEKL. Trimming cost V 2 bases and J 4 bases, with 16 bases left between them. This CDR3 has 16 residues. CDR3 in DNA: TGCGCCAGCAGCCAAAGAGGGCCCCTTAGCTCAGATACGCAGTATTTT. Translating gives CASSQRGPLSSDTQYF.

The chain is built from TRBV6-2 or TRBV6-3 and TRBJ2-7; D gene unclear. Germline V CDR1 and CDR2: MNHEY, SVGEGT. V shed 2 bases and J shed 6 bases, with 14 bases lying between them. The CDR3 extends over 14 amino acids. The CDR3, as DNA: TGTGCCAGCAGTTACAGGCTCGACCCAGCCGAGCAGTACGTC. This sequence encodes CASSYRLDPAEQYV.

V and J are TRBV10-3 and TRBJ2-1, with 10 nucleotides matching TRBD2. This CDR3 contains 17 residues. J was trimmed by 6 bases and V by 9 bases; bases with no gene match: 17. CDR1 and CDR2 from the germline V gene are ENHRY and SYGVKD. In DNA, the CDR3 is TGTGCCATACAGACAGTTTTAGGACTAGCGGAAATCAATGAGCAGTTCTTC. This sequence encodes CAIQTVLGLAEINEQFF.

The V gene is TRBV4-3, the J gene TRBJ2-2; D not certain. This CDR3 region has 13 residues. V lost 1 base and J lost 3, with 3 bases in between. Germline V gives CDR1 LGHNA, CDR2 YSLEER. CDR3 sequence (DNA): TGCGCCAGCAGCCAAGTATACACCGGGGAGCTGTTTTTT. Its translation: CASSQVYTGELFF.

The chain uses TRBV5-1 and TRBJ1-5; D is ambiguous. The germline V gene has CDR1 SGHRS and CDR2 YFSETQ. V lost 4 bases to trimming and J lost 2 bases, with 10 bases between them. This CDR3 region has 14 residues. The chain's CDR3 is CASSPSPGNQPQHF. The CDR3 coding sequence is TGCGCCAGCAGCCCCTCCCCGGGCAATCAGCCCCAGCATTTT.

This chain links TRBV7-3 with TRBJ1-6; D uncertain. Germline loops: CDR1 SGHTA, CDR2 FQGTGA. The V and J ends lost 3 bases and 7 bases respectively, with 4 bases between them. The CDR3 extends over 12 amino acids. This CDR3 reads CASSFGNSPLHF. CDR3 DNA sequence: TGTGCCAGCAGCTTCGGGAATTCACCCCTCCACTTT. Variable domain in full (rest from reference TRBV7-3 and TRBJ1-6): GAGVSQTPSNKVTEKGKYVELRCDPISGHTALYWYRQSLGQGPEFLIYFQGTGAADDSGLPNDRFFAVRPEGSVSTLKIQRTERGDSAVYLCASSFGNSPLHFGNGTRLTVT.

This clone occurred once. The chain carries TRBV7-3 and TRBJ2-2; D may be TRBD1 or TRBD2 (5 bases each). This CDR3 comprises 13 residues. Trimming took 3 bases from V and 6 from J, leaving 8 bases between them. Germline CDR1 SGHTA, CDR2 FQGTGA. CDR3 in DNA: TGTGCCAGCAGCTTGGGACGGTCCGGGGAGCTGTTTTTT. This sequence encodes CASSLGRSGELFF. Full variable domain (rest looked up from reference TRBV7-3 and TRBJ2-2): GAGVSQTPSNKVTEKGKYVELRCDPISGHTALYWYRQSLGQGPEFLIYFQGTGAADDSGLPNDRFFAVRPEGSVSTLKIQRTERGDSAVYLCASSLGRSGELFFGEGSRLTVL.

V gene TRBV5-5 combines with J gene TRBJ1-5, with 11 bases aligning to TRBD1. The germline CDR1 and CDR2 sequences are SGHKS and YYEKEE (reference sequence). This CDR3 is built from 14 residues. With V trimmed by 4 bases and J by 9 bases, 6 bases remained unmatched. CDR3 in DNA: TGTGCCAGCAGCCCGGGACAGGGGGAACGGCCCCAGCATTTT. Encoded protein: CASSPGQGERPQHF.

The chain joins TRBV5-6 to TRBJ2-5; the D is unclear. CDR3 length equals 12 residues. The germline V gene has CDR1 SGHDT and CDR2 YYEEEE. Between the trimmed V and J ends, which lost 4 bases and 2 bases, there was a span of 6 bases. Here the CDR3 reads CASSRRQETQYF. The DNA for the CDR3 is TGTGCCAGCAGCCGAAGGCAAGAGACCCAGTACTTC.

This clone was seen once. V gene TRBV19 combines with J gene TRBJ2-7; perhaps TRBD2 as D (6 bases). Trimming removed 3 bases from V and 0 bases from J, with 9 bases in between. The CDR3 contains 14 residues. Germline assignment: CDR1 LNHDA and CDR2 SQIVND (reference sequence). Here the CDR3 reads CASSIGLFSYEQYV. As DNA, the CDR3 is TGTGCCAGTAGTATTGGACTATTCTCCTACGAGCAGTACGTC.

The chain has TRBV19 and TRBJ2-2; 8 nucleotides match TRBD1. CDR1 is LNHDA, CDR2 SQIVND, per germline (reference sequence). The CDR3 consists of 15 residues. J lost 7 bases, V lost 8 bases, and 12 bases had no gene match. CDR3 residues: CASRAGTGRLGELFF. DNA for the CDR3: TGTGCCAGTCGAGCCGGGACAGGAAGGCTCGGGGAGCTGTTTTTT. The full variable domain, in which reference TRBV19 and TRBJ2-2 provide the parts outside the CDR3, is DGGITQSPKYLFRKEGQNVTLSCEQNLNHDAMYWYRQDPGQGLRLIYYSQIVNDFQKGDIAEGYSVSREKKESFPLTVTSAQKNPTAFYLCASRAGTGRLGELFFGEGSRLTVL.

V and J are TRBV19 and TRBJ1-2; D remains ambiguous. This CDR3 comprises 13 residues. From germline, CDR1 is LNHDA and CDR2 SQIVND (reference sequence). The V and J ends lost 6 bases and 0 bases respectively, with 8 bases between them. DNA of the CDR3: TGTGCCAGTAGCCTAAGGACTAACTATGGCTACACCTTC. This encodes CASSLRTNYGYTF.

This chain joins TRBV7-9 and TRBJ1-2; no definite D call. The CDR3 runs 12 residues. Trimming pared 0 bases from V and 8 bases from J, leaving 7 bases between. Per germline, CDR1 SEHNR and CDR2 FQNEAQ (reference sequence). CDR3 sequence: CASSLASPGYTF. The DNA for the CDR3 is TGTGCCAGCAGCTTAGCATCGCCCGGCTACACCTTC.

The V gene is TRBV9, the J gene TRBJ2-3; TRBD1 is a possible D gene (5 bases). The germline V gene encodes CDR1 SGDLS and CDR2 YYNGEE. V was shortened by 0 bases and J by 2 bases, with 10 bases between the two germline ends. The CDR3 length is 15 residues. The CDR3 sequence: CASSVESRVTDTQYF. The CDR3 region has the DNA TGTGCCAGCAGCGTAGAAAGCAGGGTCACAGATACGCAGTATTTT.